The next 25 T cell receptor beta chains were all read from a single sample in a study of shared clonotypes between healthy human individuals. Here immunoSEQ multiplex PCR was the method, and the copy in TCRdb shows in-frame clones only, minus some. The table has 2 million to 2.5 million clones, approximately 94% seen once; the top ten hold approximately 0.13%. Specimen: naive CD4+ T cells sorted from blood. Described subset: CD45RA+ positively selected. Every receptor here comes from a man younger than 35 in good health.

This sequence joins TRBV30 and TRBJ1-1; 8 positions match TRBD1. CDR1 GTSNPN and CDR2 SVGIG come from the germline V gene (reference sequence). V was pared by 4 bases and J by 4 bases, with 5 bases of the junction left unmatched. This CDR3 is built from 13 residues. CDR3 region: CAWMRQGPTEAFF. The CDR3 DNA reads TGTGCCTGGATGCGACAGGGGCCCACTGAAGCTTTCTTT.

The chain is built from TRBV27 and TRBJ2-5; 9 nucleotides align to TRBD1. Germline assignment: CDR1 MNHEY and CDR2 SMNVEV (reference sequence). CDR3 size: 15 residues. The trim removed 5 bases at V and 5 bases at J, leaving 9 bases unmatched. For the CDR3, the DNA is TGTGCCAGCAGTAGCAACAGGGGGCATTTGGAGACCCAGTACTTC. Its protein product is CASSSNRGHLETQYF.

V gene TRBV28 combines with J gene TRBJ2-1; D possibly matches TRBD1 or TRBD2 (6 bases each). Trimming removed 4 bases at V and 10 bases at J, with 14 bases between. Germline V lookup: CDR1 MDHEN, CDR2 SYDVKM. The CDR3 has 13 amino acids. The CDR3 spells CASSSWGAWEQFF. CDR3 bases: TGTGCCAGCAGTTCCTGGGGGGCCTGGGAGCAGTTCTTC.

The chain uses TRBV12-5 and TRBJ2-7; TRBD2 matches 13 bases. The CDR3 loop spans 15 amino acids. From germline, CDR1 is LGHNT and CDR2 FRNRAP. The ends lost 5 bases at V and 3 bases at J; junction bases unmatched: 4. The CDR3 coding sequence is TGTGCTAGTGGTCGGGGACTAGCGGGAAGCTACGAGCAGTACTTC. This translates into CASGRGLAGSYEQYF.

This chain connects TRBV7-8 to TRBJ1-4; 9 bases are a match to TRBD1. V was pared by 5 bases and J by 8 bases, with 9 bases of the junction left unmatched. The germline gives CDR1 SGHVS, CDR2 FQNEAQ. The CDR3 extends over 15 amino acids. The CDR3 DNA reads TGTGCCAGCAGCCAACAGGGGGCCCTAAGGGAAAAACTGTTTTTT. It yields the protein CASSQQGALREKLFF.

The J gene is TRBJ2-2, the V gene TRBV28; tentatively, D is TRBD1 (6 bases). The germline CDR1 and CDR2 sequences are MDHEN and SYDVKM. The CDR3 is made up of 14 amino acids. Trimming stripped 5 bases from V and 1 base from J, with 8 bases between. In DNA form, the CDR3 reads TGTGCCAGCAGTACCAGGGGGAACACCGGGGAGCTGTTTTTT. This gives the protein CASSTRGNTGELFF.

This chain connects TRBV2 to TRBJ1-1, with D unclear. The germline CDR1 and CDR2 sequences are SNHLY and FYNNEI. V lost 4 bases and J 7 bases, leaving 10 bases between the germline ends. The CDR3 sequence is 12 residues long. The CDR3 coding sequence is TGTGCCAGCAGTGTGGGAGCGTTTGAAGCTTTCTTT. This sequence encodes CASSVGAFEAFF.

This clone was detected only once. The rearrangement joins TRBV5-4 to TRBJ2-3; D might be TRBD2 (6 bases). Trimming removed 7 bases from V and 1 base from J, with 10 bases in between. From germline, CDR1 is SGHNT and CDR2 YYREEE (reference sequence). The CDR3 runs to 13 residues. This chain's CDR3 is CASLPGGTDTQYF. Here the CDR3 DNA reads TGTGCCAGCCTTCCGGGAGGCACAGATACGCAGTATTTT.

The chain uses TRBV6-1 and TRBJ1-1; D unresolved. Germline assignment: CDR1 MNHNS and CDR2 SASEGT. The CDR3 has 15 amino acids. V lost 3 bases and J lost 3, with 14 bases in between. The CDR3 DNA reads TGTGCCAGCAGTGAGAGGGCCCCGAGGGACACTGAAGCTTTCTTT. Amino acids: CASSERAPRDTEAFF.

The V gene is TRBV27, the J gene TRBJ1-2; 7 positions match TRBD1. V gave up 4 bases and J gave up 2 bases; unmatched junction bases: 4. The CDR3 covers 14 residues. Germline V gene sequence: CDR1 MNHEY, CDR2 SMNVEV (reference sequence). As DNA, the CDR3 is TGTGCCAGCAGTTCAGACAGGGCGAACTATGGCTACACCTTC. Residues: CASSSDRANYGYTF.

The CDR3 DNA follows: TGTGCCAGCAGAACCCATAGCACAGATACGCAGTATTTT. This codes for CASRTHSTDTQYF. This chain links TRBV6-5 with TRBJ2-3; D gene unclear. Germline CDR1 reads MNHEY; CDR2 reads SVGAGI. The CDR3 extends over 13 amino acids. V shed 6 bases and J shed 0 bases, with 7 bases lying between them.

The CDR3 DNA reads as TGTGCCAGCAGCCGGGACCCGGGAGAGTCCTACAATGAGCAGTTCTTC. This translates into CASSRDPGESYNEQFF. The rearrangement uses TRBV5-4 and TRBJ2-1; D is perhaps TRBD2 (6 bases). The germline gives CDR1 SGHNT, CDR2 YYREEE (reference sequence). V gave up 4 bases and J gave up 1 base, with 15 bases separating them. The CDR3 extends over 16 amino acids.

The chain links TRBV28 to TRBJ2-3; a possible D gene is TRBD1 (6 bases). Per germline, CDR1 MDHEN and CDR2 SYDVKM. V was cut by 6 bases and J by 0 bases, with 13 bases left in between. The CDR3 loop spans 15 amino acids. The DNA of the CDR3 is TGTGCCAGCAGACGACAGGAGGCTAGCACAGATACGCAGTATTTT. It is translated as CASRRQEASTDTQYF.

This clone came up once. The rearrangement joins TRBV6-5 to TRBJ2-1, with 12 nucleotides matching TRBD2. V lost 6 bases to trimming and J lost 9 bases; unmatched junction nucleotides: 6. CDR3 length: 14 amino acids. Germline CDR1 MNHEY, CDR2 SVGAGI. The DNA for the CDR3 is TGTGCCAGCAGCAGACTAGCGGGAGCGAGTGAGCAGTTCTTC. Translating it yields CASSRLAGASEQFF.

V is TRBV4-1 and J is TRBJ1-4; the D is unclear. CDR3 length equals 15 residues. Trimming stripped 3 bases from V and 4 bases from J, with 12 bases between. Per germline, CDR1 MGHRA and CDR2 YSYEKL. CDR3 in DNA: TGCGCCAGCAGCCAGTCCCAGGTGAATAATGAAAAACTGTTTTTT. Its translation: CASSQSQVNNEKLFF.

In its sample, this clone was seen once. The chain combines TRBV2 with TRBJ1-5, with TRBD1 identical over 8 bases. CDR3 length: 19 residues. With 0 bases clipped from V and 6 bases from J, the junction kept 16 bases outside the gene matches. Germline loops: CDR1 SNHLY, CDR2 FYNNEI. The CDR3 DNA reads TGTGCCAGCAGTGAAGCGGCCAGGGGGCTTAAGAGGCTGGGTCAGCCCCAGCATTTT. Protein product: CASSEAARGLKRLGQPQHF.

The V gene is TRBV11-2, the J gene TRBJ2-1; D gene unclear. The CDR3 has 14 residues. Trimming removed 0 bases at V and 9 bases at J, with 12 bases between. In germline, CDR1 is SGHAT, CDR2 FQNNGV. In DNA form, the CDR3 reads TGTGCCAGCAGCTTAGACCGGAGCAGAAGTGAGCAGTTCTTC. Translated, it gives CASSLDRSRSEQFF.

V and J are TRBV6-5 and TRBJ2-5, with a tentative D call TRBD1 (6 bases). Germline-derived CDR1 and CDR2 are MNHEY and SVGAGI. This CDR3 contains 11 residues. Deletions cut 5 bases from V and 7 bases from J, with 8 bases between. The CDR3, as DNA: TGTGCCAGCAGTCAGACAGGGACCCAGTACTTC. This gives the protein CASSQTGTQYF.

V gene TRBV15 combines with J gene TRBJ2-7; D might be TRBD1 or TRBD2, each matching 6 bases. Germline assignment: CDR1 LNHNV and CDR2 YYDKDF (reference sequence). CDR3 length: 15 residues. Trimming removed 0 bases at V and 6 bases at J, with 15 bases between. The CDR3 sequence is CATSRDRGGLLEQYF. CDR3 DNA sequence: TGTGCCACCAGCAGAGATCGAGGGGGGTTGCTCGAGCAGTACTTC.

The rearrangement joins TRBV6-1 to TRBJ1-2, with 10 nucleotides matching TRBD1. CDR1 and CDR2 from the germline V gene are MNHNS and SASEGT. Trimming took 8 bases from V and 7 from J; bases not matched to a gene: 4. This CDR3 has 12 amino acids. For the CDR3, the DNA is TGTGCCAGCCGGGACAGGGGTTTTGGCTACACCTTC. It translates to CASRDRGFGYTF.

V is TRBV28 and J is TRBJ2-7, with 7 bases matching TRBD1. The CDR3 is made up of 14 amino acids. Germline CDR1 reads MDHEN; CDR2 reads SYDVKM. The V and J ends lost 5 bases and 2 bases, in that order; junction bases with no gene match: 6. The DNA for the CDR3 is TGTGCCAGCAGTCCCCGACAGGGCCCCTACGAGCAGTACTTC. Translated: CASSPRQGPYEQYF.

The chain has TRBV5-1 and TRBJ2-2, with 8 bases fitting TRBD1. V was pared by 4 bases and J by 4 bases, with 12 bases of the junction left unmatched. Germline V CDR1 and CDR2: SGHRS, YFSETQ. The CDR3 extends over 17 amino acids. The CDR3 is CASSQGPGQVRTGELFF. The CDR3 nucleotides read TGCGCCAGCAGCCAAGGCCCGGGACAGGTCCGCACCGGGGAGCTGTTTTTT.

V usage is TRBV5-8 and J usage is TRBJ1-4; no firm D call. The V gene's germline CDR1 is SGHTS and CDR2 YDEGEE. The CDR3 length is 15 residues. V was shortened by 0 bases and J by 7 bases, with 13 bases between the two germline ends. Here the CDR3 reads CASSLEQRGSEKLFF. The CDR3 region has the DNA TGTGCCAGCAGCTTGGAACAGAGAGGGAGTGAAAAACTGTTTTTT.

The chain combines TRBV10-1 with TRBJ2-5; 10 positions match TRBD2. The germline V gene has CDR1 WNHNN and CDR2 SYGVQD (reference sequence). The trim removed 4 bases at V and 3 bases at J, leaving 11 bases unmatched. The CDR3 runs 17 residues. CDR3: CASSGGRGLAAKETQYF. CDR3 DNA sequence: TGCGCCAGCAGTGGAGGCCGCGGACTAGCGGCCAAAGAGACCCAGTACTTC.

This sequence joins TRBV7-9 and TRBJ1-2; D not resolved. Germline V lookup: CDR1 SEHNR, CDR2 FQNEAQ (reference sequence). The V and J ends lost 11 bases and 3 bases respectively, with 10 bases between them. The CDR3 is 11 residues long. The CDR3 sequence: CALPKYYGYTF. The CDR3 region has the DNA TGTGCCCTTCCTAAGTACTATGGCTACACCTTC.